The 26 T cell receptor beta chains below were found in one sample sequenced in a study of response to subunit inactivated influenza vaccine. MiXCR, run by TCRdb on the RT-PCR reads, gives a single entry per CDR3 protein. The sample lists about 520,000 distinct CDR3 sequences, 25% occurring once. Sequenced here: CD4+ T cells sorted from PBMCs, sampled roughly 5 days after vaccination. The source of these receptors is a man aged 45-60 years who received an inactivated influenza vaccine.

DNA for the CDR3: TGCGCCAGCAGCTTGGCCACCCAGACAGGGGGCGTGGAGACCCAGTACTTC. It translates to CASSLATQTGGVETQYF. V gene TRBV5-1 combines with J gene TRBJ2-5, with 10 bases aligning to TRBD1. The CDR3 loop spans 17 amino acids. The trim removed 0 bases at V and 5 bases at J, leaving 10 bases unmatched. The germline V gene encodes CDR1 SGHRS and CDR2 YFSETQ.

This chain connects TRBV20-1 to TRBJ2-3; TRBD2 is a possible D gene (5 bases). The V gene lost 4 bases and the J gene lost 0 bases, with 17 bases spanning the gap. The CDR3 spans 16 residues. Germline CDR1 is DFQATT and CDR2 is SNEGSKA (reference sequence). For the CDR3, the DNA is TGCAGTGCTACAGTCGGTAGCGTTTCTAGCACAGATACGCAGTATTTT. It yields the protein CSATVGSVSSTDTQYF.

This chain uses TRBV20-1 with TRBJ2-2, with 9 bases aligning to TRBD1. Germline V CDR1 and CDR2: DFQATT, SNEGSKA (reference sequence). V lost 5 bases, J lost 6 bases, and 10 bases stayed unmatched. The CDR3 is 15 amino acids. CDR3 DNA: TGCAGTGCTTCCCGGGACAGGGTAATTCCCGGGGAGCTGTTTTTT. Translation: CSASRDRVIPGELFF.

V and J are TRBV13 and TRBJ2-5; D is unclear. V shed 5 bases and J shed 6 bases, with 16 bases lying between them. The CDR3 contains 14 residues. Per germline, CDR1 PRHDT and CDR2 FYEKMQ (reference sequence). CDR3: CASSADGRVKTQYF. The CDR3 DNA is TGTGCCAGCAGCGCGGACGGCCGGGTGAAGACCCAGTACTTC. Variable domain in full (rest from reference TRBV13 and TRBJ2-5): AAGVIQSPRHLIKEKRETATLKCYPIPRHDTVYWYQQGPGQDPQFLISFYEKMQSDKGSIPDRFSAQQFSDYHSELNMSSLELGDSALYFCASSADGRVKTQYFGPGTRLLVL.

This clonotype was counted between two and nine times. The genes are TRBV12-3 or TRBV12-4 and TRBJ1-2, with a possible D match to TRBD1 (6 bases). Trimming stripped 7 bases from V and 4 bases from J, with 16 bases between. The CDR3 runs 14 residues. The CDR3 loop is CASTTRRGLYGYTF. CDR3 DNA sequence: TGTGCCAGCACCACTCGGCGGGGGCTCTATGGCTACACCTTC.

The genes are TRBV12-3 or TRBV12-4 and TRBJ2-3; D unclear. With 1 base removed from V and 2 bases from J, the gap between germline ends came to 7 bases. This CDR3 comprises 14 residues. CDR3 in amino acids: CASSLGLDTDTQYF. The CDR3 region has the DNA TGTGCCAGCAGTTTAGGACTGGACACAGATACGCAGTATTTT.

The chain joins TRBV6-6 to TRBJ1-4; perhaps TRBD1 as D (6 bases). V lost 6 bases, J lost 10 bases, and 12 bases lay in between. The length of the CDR3 is 12 residues. Germline CDR1 is MNHNY and CDR2 is SVGAGI (reference sequence). The CDR3 DNA reads TGTGCCAGCAGCGACAGGAGGGGAAAACTGTTTTTT. Protein product: CASSDRRGKLFF.

V usage is TRBV14 and J usage is TRBJ2-7, with D maybe TRBD1 (6 bases). Germline V gene sequence: CDR1 SGHDN, CDR2 FVKESK. The length of the CDR3 is 17 residues. Trimming removed 4 bases from V and 2 bases from J, with 21 bases in between. The DNA of the CDR3 is TGTGCCAGCAGCCTCACAGGGATTTGGTCCGAACCCTACGAGCAGTACTTC. Translated: CASSLTGIWSEPYEQYF.

The chain carries TRBV7-9 and TRBJ2-3; perhaps D is TRBD1 or TRBD2 (6 bases each). The germline V gene encodes CDR1 SEHNR and CDR2 FQNEAQ (reference sequence). This CDR3 has 14 residues. V lost 5 bases, J lost 8 bases, and 17 bases lay in between. CDR3 sequence: CASSGGPGEGTQYF. Here the CDR3 DNA reads TGTGCCAGCAGCGGGGGGCCTGGTGAGGGTACGCAGTATTTT. The complete variable domain, with remaining parts taken from reference TRBV7-9 and TRBJ2-3, reads DTGVSQNPRHKITKRGQNVTFRCDPISEHNRLYWYRQTLGQGPEFLTYFQNEAQLEKSRLLSDRFSAERPKGSFSTLEIQRTEQGDSAMYLCASSGGPGEGTQYFGPGTRLTVL.

V usage is TRBV3-1 and J usage is TRBJ2-2, with 8 bases aligning to TRBD1. CDR3 length equals 15 residues. With V trimmed by 4 bases and J by 4 bases, 5 bases remained unmatched. In germline, CDR1 is LGHDT, CDR2 YNNKEL (reference sequence). CDR3 DNA: TGTGCCAGCAGCCGTCGGACAGGGATCACCGGGGAGCTGTTTTTT. Translating gives CASSRRTGITGELFF.

The chain uses TRBV20-1 and TRBJ2-5; D ambiguous. The CDR3 runs 10 residues. The V end lost 5 bases, the J end lost 4 bases, and 5 bases lay between the germline ends. Germline-derived CDR1 and CDR2 are DFQATT and SNEGSKA (reference sequence). The CDR3 DNA reads TGCAGTGCTCCTCTAGAGACCCAGTACTTC. Translating it yields CSAPLETQYF.

The chain joins TRBV12-3 or TRBV12-4 to TRBJ1-1, with D tentatively TRBD1 (6 bases). The CDR3 loop spans 14 amino acids. The V end was cut by 5 bases, the J end by 11 bases, with 21 bases between. CDR3 bases: TGTGCCAGCAGTCAGTTACGACAGGCCTTAGGGGCTTTCTTT. Translation: CASSQLRQALGAFF.

The chain carries TRBV15 and TRBJ2-1; 8 bases agree with TRBD2. After removal of 4 bases from V and 9 bases from J, the junction contained 11 bases not matched to a gene. The germline gives CDR1 LNHNV, CDR2 YYDKDF (reference sequence). The CDR3 extends over 15 amino acids. CDR3: CATSISGTSDGEQFF. The CDR3, as DNA: TGTGCCACCAGCATCTCCGGGACTAGTGATGGTGAGCAGTTCTTC. Together with reference TRBV15 and TRBJ2-1, the CDR3 gives the full variable domain: DAMVIQNPRYQVTQFGKPVTLSCSQTLNHNVMYWYQQKSSQAPKLLFHYYDKDFNNEADTPDNFQSRRPNTSFCFLDIRSPGLGDTAMYLCATSISGTSDGEQFFGPGTRLTVL.

This sequence joins TRBV7-2 and TRBJ2-3; TRBD2 is a possible D gene (6 bases). The CDR3 covers 13 residues. V dropped 6 bases and J dropped 6 bases, with 13 bases sitting between them. Germline V gene sequence: CDR1 SGHTA, CDR2 FQGNSA. CDR3: CASRQAGKDTQYF. The DNA for the CDR3 is TGTGCCAGCAGACAGGCGGGGAAGGATACGCAGTATTTT.

The J gene is TRBJ2-7, the V gene TRBV6-2 or TRBV6-3; 7 nucleotides align to TRBD2. Germline CDR1 reads MNHEY; CDR2 reads SVGEGT. This CDR3 comprises 14 residues. V lost 1 base, J lost 2 bases, and 2 bases stayed unmatched. Here the CDR3 DNA reads TGTGCCAGCAGTTACTGGGAGGGCCCCTACGAGCAGTACTTC. This codes for CASSYWEGPYEQYF.

The V call is TRBV10-3, the J call TRBJ1-6; TRBD1 might be the D (6 bases). CDR1 is ENHRY and CDR2 is SYGVKD in the germline V gene. V lost 7 bases and J lost 9, with 13 bases in between. This CDR3 is built from 13 residues. In DNA, the CDR3 is TGTGCCATCAACCGGGACACAAGTTCACCCCTCCACTTT. Translating gives CAINRDTSSPLHF.

This clonotype appeared a few times. This chain joins TRBV20-1 and TRBJ1-4, with D possibly being TRBD1 (6 bases). V lost 3 bases and J lost 10, with 15 bases in between. The CDR3 is 13 residues long. Germline values: CDR1 DFQATT, CDR2 SNEGSKA (reference sequence). The CDR3 protein is CSARRGHEIKLFF. CDR3 coding DNA: TGCAGTGCTAGGCGGGGACACGAAATAAAACTGTTTTTT.

V gene TRBV25-1 combines with J gene TRBJ1-4; D remains unclear. The V and J ends lost 0 bases and 5 bases respectively, with 10 bases between them. The V gene's germline CDR1 is MGHDK and CDR2 SYGVNS. This CDR3 is 15 amino acids long. The CDR3 reads CASSEYGRPNEKLFF. The CDR3 DNA reads as TGTGCCAGCAGTGAATATGGGAGGCCGAATGAAAAACTGTTTTTT.

This clonotype has a handful of counts. This chain connects TRBV6-1 to TRBJ2-1; 7 bases line up with TRBD2. Germline V gene data show CDR1 as MNHNS and CDR2 as SASEGT. CDR3 length: 15 amino acids. Losses at the gene ends were 3 bases for V and 2 bases for J; bases not matched to a gene: 4. CDR3 sequence (DNA): TGTGCCAGCAGTGACCCGGGACTAACCTACAATGAGCAGTTCTTC. Its protein product is CASSDPGLTYNEQFF.

This clonotype was detected a few times. V is TRBV6-2 or TRBV6-3 and J is TRBJ2-7; possibly TRBD1 for D (6 bases). Germline CDR1 and CDR2: MNHEY and SVGEGT. V was trimmed by 0 bases and J by 0 bases, leaving 15 bases between them. The CDR3 sequence is 17 residues long. The CDR3 nucleotides are TGTGCCAGCAGTTACTCGACGCGGAGCAGGGGCTCCTACGAGCAGTACTTC. It is translated as CASSYSTRSRGSYEQYF.

CDR3 sequence: CASSPGGVLSYEQYF. CDR3 in DNA: TGTGCCAGCAGCCCGGGGGGGGTCTTGTCCTACGAGCAGTACTTC. The V and J genes are TRBV9 and TRBJ2-7, with 8 positions matching TRBD2. Germline CDR1 and CDR2: SGDLS and YYNGEE. There are 15 residues in the CDR3. V shed 4 bases, J shed 1 base, and the junction held 7 bases outside the gene matches.

This clonotype was detected ten times or more. The rearrangement links TRBV2 to TRBJ2-2; no reliable D call. Germline CDR1 is SNHLY and CDR2 is FYNNEI. Between the trimmed V and J ends, which lost 2 bases and 4 bases, there was a span of 8 bases. The CDR3 has 14 amino acids. The CDR3: CASSELGITGELFF. The CDR3 coding sequence is TGTGCCAGCAGTGAATTGGGAATCACCGGGGAGCTGTTTTTT.

The table lists this clonotype with many counts. The genes are TRBV20-1 and TRBJ1-1; 7 bases are shared with TRBD1. The V gene's germline CDR1 is DFQATT and CDR2 SNEGSKA (reference sequence). Germline trimming cut 3 bases from V and 10 bases from J; bases unmatched to any gene: 14. The CDR3 has 14 residues. The CDR3 bases are TGCAGTGCTAGCGAACAGGGGACTTTTTTCGGAGCTTTCTTT. This translates into CSASEQGTFFGAFF.

CDR3 protein: CASSFSRVNTEAFF. The CDR3 bases are TGTGCCAGCAGTTTTTCCCGGGTGAACACTGAAGCTTTCTTT. The chain employs TRBV12-3 or TRBV12-4 and TRBJ1-1, with D unclear. The CDR3 consists of 14 residues. Between the trimmed V and J ends, which lost 3 bases and 0 bases, there was a span of 8 bases.

This clonotype was observed a few times. The gene calls are TRBV12-3 or TRBV12-4 and TRBJ1-3; D is uncertain. Trimming stripped 6 bases from V and 2 bases from J, with 8 bases between. The CDR3 has 13 amino acids. The CDR3, as DNA: TGTGCCAGCAGCTTTACTACTGGAAACACCATATATTTT. Amino acid sequence: CASSFTTGNTIYF.

In its sample, this clonotype was seen a few times. The rearrangement links TRBV7-2 to TRBJ2-5; the D is unclear. Germline V gives CDR1 SGHTA, CDR2 FQGNSA. Trimming removed 5 bases at V and 9 bases at J, with 19 bases between. CDR3 length equals 14 residues. In nucleotides, the CDR3 is TGTGCCAGCAGCCAAGGGTCGTCGGGCTGGGCCCAGTACTTC. Its translation is CASSQGSSGWAQYF.